Below are 25 T cell receptor beta chains sequenced from a single sample in a study of CD8 T cells in Susac syndrome. Random hexamers were used to reverse transcribe an amount of about 0.5 to 1 ug RNA. TCRdb recomputed calls from the immunoSEQ multiplex PCR reads with MiXCR, one row per CDR3 protein. The table lists around 100,000 distinct CDR3 sequences, nearly 97% of them singletons. The sequenced sample consisted of CD8+ T cells from PBMCs. The origin of the receptors is a human donor with Susac syndrome.

The V call is TRBV29-1, the J call TRBJ2-1; 8 nucleotides line up with TRBD1. The CDR3 has 14 amino acids. Looked up from germline, CDR1 is SQVTM and CDR2 is ANQGSEA. V dropped 4 bases and J dropped 7; count of bases not matched to a gene: 9. The CDR3 DNA is TGCAGCGTTGGCGTGACAGGGGCCGTAAATGAGCAGTTCTTC. This sequence encodes CSVGVTGAVNEQFF.

V is TRBV5-4 and J is TRBJ2-5; D may correspond to TRBD1 or TRBD2 (5 bases each). V lost 4 bases to trimming and J lost 1 base, with 11 bases between them. CDR1 SGHNT and CDR2 YYREEE come from the germline V gene (reference sequence). The CDR3 is made up of 14 amino acids. The CDR3 bases are TGTGCCAGCAGCCCGCCCGGGGCCCAAGAGACCCAGTACTTC. As protein: CASSPPGAQETQYF. The full variable domain, its missing parts supplied by reference TRBV5-4 and TRBJ2-5, is ETGVTQSPTHLIKTRGQQVTLRCSSQSGHNTVSWYQQALGQGPQFIFQYYREEENGRGNFPPRFSGLQFPNYSSELNVNALELDDSALYLCASSPPGAQETQYFGPGTRLLVL.

The chain employs TRBV25-1 and TRBJ1-1, with TRBD1 as a possible D gene (5 bases). Germline values: CDR1 MGHDK, CDR2 SYGVNS. V gave up 1 base and J gave up 3 bases, with 12 bases separating them. The CDR3 extends over 15 amino acids. CDR3: CASSELQGKDTEAFF. The CDR3 coding sequence is TGTGCCAGCAGTGAATTGCAGGGAAAGGACACTGAAGCTTTCTTT.

The chain couples TRBV29-1 to TRBJ2-3; D not resolved. Trimming took 2 bases from V and 0 from J, leaving 9 bases between them. Germline V gene lookup returns CDR1 SQVTM and CDR2 ANQGSEA. This CDR3 region has 14 residues. CDR3 nucleotide sequence: TGCAGCGTTGAAAAGGAGAAGAGCACAGATACGCAGTATTTT. It encodes CSVEKEKSTDTQYF.

This clonotype has a single count. The genes are TRBV4-1 and TRBJ1-1; D uncertain. The V end was cut by 2 bases, the J end by 8 bases, with 9 bases between. The CDR3 totals 12 residues. Germline assignment: CDR1 MGHRA and CDR2 YSYEKL. CDR3 sequence (DNA): TGCGCCAGCAGCCAAAACTCTGGCGAAGCTTTCTTT. Its translation is CASSQNSGEAFF.

In DNA, the CDR3 is TGCAGTGCTAGAATCTCAGGGGGCGCGGGGGCTTTCTTT. As protein: CSARISGGAGAFF. The J gene is TRBJ1-1, the V gene TRBV20-1, with TRBD1 identical over 8 bases. This CDR3 is built from 13 residues. Trimming removed 2 bases from V and 11 bases from J; junction bases left unmatched: 10. Germline V gene lookup returns CDR1 DFQATT and CDR2 SNEGSKA (reference sequence).

This chain's CDR3 is CASSLTQGPYEQYF. The CDR3 DNA reads TGTGCCAGCAGTTTAACACAGGGGCCCTACGAGCAGTACTTC. V is TRBV27 and J is TRBJ2-7; the match to TRBD1 covers 7 bases. This CDR3 region has 14 residues. The V gene end was trimmed by 2 bases and the J gene end by 2 bases; junction bases not matched to a gene: 3. Germline CDR1 is MNHEY and CDR2 is SMNVEV (reference sequence).

The genes are TRBV5-1 and TRBJ2-3; 7 bases are a match to TRBD1. The CDR3 spans 13 residues. Germline CDR1 reads SGHRS; CDR2 reads YFSETQ. V gave up 4 bases and J gave up 6 bases; unmatched junction bases: 5. This CDR3 reads CASSGTGDDTQYF. The CDR3 DNA reads TGCGCCAGCAGCGGAACAGGGGACGATACGCAGTATTTT.

V is TRBV3-1 and J is TRBJ1-2; D unresolved. This CDR3 is built from 12 residues. Germline assignment: CDR1 LGHDT and CDR2 YNNKEL (reference sequence). V lost 0 bases to trimming and J lost 8 bases, with 7 bases between them. CDR3 nucleotides: TGTGCCAGCAGCCAAGATACCCGCGGCTACACCTTC. Its protein product is CASSQDTRGYTF.

This chain links TRBV4-1 with TRBJ2-2; TRBD2 matches at 10 bases. This CDR3 has 15 residues. Germline V gene lookup returns CDR1 MGHRA and CDR2 YSYEKL. V was clipped by 4 bases and J by 1 base; unmatched bases: 0. The CDR3 sequence: CASSPSGRNTGELFF. In nucleotides, the CDR3 is TGCGCCAGCAGCCCTAGCGGGAGGAACACCGGGGAGCTGTTTTTT.

The chain links TRBV3-1 to TRBJ1-2; no definite D call. Germline CDR1 LGHDT, CDR2 YNNKEL (reference sequence). The CDR3 covers 13 residues. V lost 0 bases, J lost 5 bases, and 7 bases lay in between. The CDR3, as DNA: TGTGCCAGCAGCCAAGAAGGACCTTATGGCTACACCTTC. Amino acids: CASSQEGPYGYTF.

CDR3 protein: CSARSASGTEAFF. For the CDR3, the DNA is TGCAGTGCTAGGTCGGCTAGCGGGACTGAAGCTTTCTTT. V is TRBV20-1 and J is TRBJ1-1; the D is unclear. The germline CDR1 and CDR2 sequences are DFQATT and SNEGSKA (reference sequence). The CDR3 is made up of 13 amino acids. V lost 3 bases to trimming and J lost 5 bases, with 13 bases between them.

The gene calls are TRBV12-3 or TRBV12-4 and TRBJ2-3; 10 bases line up with TRBD2. V lost 5 bases, J lost 4 bases, and 9 bases stayed unmatched. This CDR3 spans 16 amino acids. The CDR3 protein is CASSLRTSGDSDTQYF. In DNA, the CDR3 is TGTGCCAGCAGTCTACGGACTAGCGGCGACTCAGATACGCAGTATTTT.

The rearrangement links TRBV7-3 to TRBJ2-1; a possible D gene is TRBD1 (6 bases). CDR1 is SGHTA, CDR2 FQGTGA, per germline. The V end was cut by 5 bases, the J end by 8 bases, with 19 bases between. The CDR3 contains 15 residues. The chain's CDR3 is CASSAWGQGGDEQFF. CDR3 nucleotide sequence: TGTGCCAGCAGCGCTTGGGGACAAGGGGGTGATGAGCAGTTCTTC.

The rearrangement links TRBV9 to TRBJ2-6, with no clear D. V lost 0 bases to trimming and J lost 2 bases, with 6 bases between them. The CDR3 has 15 residues. CDR1 SGDLS and CDR2 YYNGEE come from the germline V gene. This chain's CDR3 is CASSVERAGANVLTF. CDR3 in DNA: TGTGCCAGCAGCGTAGAACGGGCTGGGGCCAACGTCCTGACTTTC.

The chain combines TRBV29-1 with TRBJ1-1, with D tentatively TRBD1 (5 bases). The CDR3 contains 14 residues. The germline gives CDR1 SQVTM, CDR2 ANQGSEA. Trimming took 8 bases from V and 0 from J, leaving 16 bases between them. CDR3 sequence reads: CSLGYPGLNTEAFF. Written as DNA, the CDR3 is TGCAGCCTAGGCTACCCGGGACTGAACACTGAAGCTTTCTTT. The variable domain in full, completed from reference TRBV29-1 and TRBJ1-1, reads SAVISQKPSRDICQRGTSLTIQCQVDSQVTMMFWYRQQPGQSLTLIATANQGSEATYESGFVIDKFPISRPNLTFSTLTVSNMSPEDSSIYLCSLGYPGLNTEAFFGQGTRLTVV.

The CDR3 loop is CASGLYGDRVHNEQFF. The CDR3 nucleotides read TGTGCTAGTGGTTTGTACGGGGACAGGGTCCACAATGAGCAGTTCTTC. The chain joins TRBV12-5 to TRBJ2-1, with TRBD1 identical over 9 bases. In germline, CDR1 is LGHNT, CDR2 FRNRAP. The V segment lost 2 bases and the J segment 5 bases; nucleotides outside the gene matches: 7. The CDR3 runs 16 residues.

The chain joins TRBV19 to TRBJ2-7, with D perhaps matching TRBD2 (5 bases). This CDR3 comprises 14 residues. Germline CDR1 LNHDA, CDR2 SQIVND (reference sequence). The germline V and J ends were trimmed by 3 bases and 5 bases, with 14 bases remaining between them. The DNA of the CDR3 is TGTGCCAGTAGTATTGGGCCGGAGGCCGACGAGCAGTACTTC. It translates to CASSIGPEADEQYF.

V is TRBV20-1 and J is TRBJ2-7; 7 nucleotides agree with TRBD2. With 5 bases clipped from V and 2 bases from J, the junction kept 9 bases outside the gene matches. Germline lookup yields CDR1 DFQATT and CDR2 SNEGSKA (reference sequence). This CDR3 spans 14 amino acids. CDR3 amino acids: CSAGAPSGTYEQYF. The CDR3 DNA sequence: TGCAGTGCTGGGGCGCCTAGCGGAACCTACGAGCAGTACTTC.

The gene calls are TRBV4-1 and TRBJ2-1; unclear D gene. The CDR3 spans 13 residues. The germline CDR1 and CDR2 sequences are MGHRA and YSYEKL. The ends were cut back, 2 bases at V and 5 bases at J, with 7 bases in the middle. The CDR3: CASSQRHDNEQFF. The CDR3 DNA is TGCGCCAGCAGCCAACGACACGACAATGAGCAGTTCTTC.

This chain joins TRBV6-5 and TRBJ2-2, with 8 bases aligning to TRBD2. V lost 4 bases, J lost 1 base, and 5 bases stayed unmatched. Germline loops: CDR1 MNHEY, CDR2 SVGAGI. The CDR3 extends over 16 amino acids. The CDR3 DNA reads as TGTGCCAGCAGTTCCCTTAGCGGGGAGAACACCGGGGAGCTGTTTTTT. This translates into CASSSLSGENTGELFF.

The V and J genes are TRBV7-9 and TRBJ2-7, with D possibly matching TRBD1 (6 bases). Germline assignment: CDR1 SEHNR and CDR2 FQNEAQ (reference sequence). The V end was cut by 5 bases, the J end by 3 bases, with 20 bases between. This CDR3 is 16 amino acids long. Written as DNA, the CDR3 is TGTGCCAGCAGCCGCCAACGGACCGGGACATACTACGAGCAGTACTTC. This codes for CASSRQRTGTYYEQYF.

DNA for the CDR3: TGTGCCAGCAGTTCTTCCCGGACAGACAACACCGGGGAGCTGTTTTTT. Encoded protein: CASSSSRTDNTGELFF. J is TRBJ2-2 and V is TRBV27; possibly TRBD1 for D (6 bases). The CDR3 consists of 16 residues. Germline lookup yields CDR1 MNHEY and CDR2 SMNVEV (reference sequence). V lost 4 bases to trimming and J lost 2 bases, with 14 bases between them.

This chain's CDR3 is CSAKGLAGSRTQYF. The CDR3 DNA is TGCAGTGCAAAAGGGCTAGCGGGATCCAGAACGCAGTATTTT. V gene TRBV20-1 combines with J gene TRBJ2-3, with 9 nucleotides matching TRBD2. Trimming at V came to 6 bases and at J to 9 bases, leaving 13 bases not matched to a gene. This CDR3 is 14 amino acids long. Germline V gene data show CDR1 as DFQATT and CDR2 as SNEGSKA (reference sequence).

CDR3 protein: CASSPEGRIYGYTF. For the CDR3, the DNA is TGTGCCAGCAGCCCCGAAGGACGTATCTATGGCTACACCTTC. The V and J genes are TRBV7-9 and TRBJ1-2; D gene ambiguous. From germline, CDR1 is SEHNR and CDR2 FQNEAQ (reference sequence). V lost 5 bases, J lost 4 bases, and 14 bases lay in between. This CDR3 is 14 amino acids long.